Many counts were recorded for the clone carrying this T cell receptor (beta chain). Its cognate antigen is unknown. The authors made cDNA by 5'RACE with 10-nucleotide random UMIs. Every sequencing run gave over 170 million TCR-beta sequences, taken from 15-18 subjects. MiXCR, run by TCRdb on the 5' RACE reads, gives a single entry per CDR3 protein. The table shows about 59,000 distinct CDR3 sequences, with about 12% occurring only once. Unsorted libraries were derived from 2 million PBMCs stored at -80 C. Germline V CDR1 and CDR2: LGHDT, YNNKEL (reference sequence). CDR3 length: 17 residues. V trimming: 2 bases; J trimming: 0 bases; junction bases outside the gene matches: 7. These data come from a study of neurological immune-mediated disorders. General study points: No expanded-clone CDR3 amino acid sequence recurred across subjects, suggesting private TCR-beta repertoires.

This clonotype originated in a woman in her fifties or sixties with HTLV-1-associated myelopathy (HAM/TSP). This chain links TRBV3-1 with TRBJ2-1, with TRBD1 identical over 7 bases. Material: PBMCs. CDR3: CASSQLRGQSSYNEQFF. DNA of the CDR3: TGTGCCAGCAGCCAATTAAGGGGACAGAGCTCCTACAATGAGCAGTTCTTC.